The 5 T cell receptor beta chains below were found in one sample sequenced in a study of cytomegalovirus exposure and HLA in healthy donors. A multiplex PCR was run with 60 Vbeta primers and 13 Jbeta primers. The assay was immunoSEQ multiplex PCR, and TCRdb's table has in-frame clones only and misses some. Listed are 190,000 or so clones; 0.74% falls within the top ten. The sequenced sample consisted of PBMCs. These receptors were collected from a boy younger than 18 in good health and CMV-seronegative.

J is TRBJ1-1 and V is TRBV6-1; 8 positions agree with TRBD1. Per germline, CDR1 MNHNS and CDR2 SASEGT. V shed 8 bases and J 11 bases; nucleotides not matched to a gene: 4. The CDR3 consists of 10 residues. The CDR3 reads CASADREAFF. CDR3 sequence (DNA): TGTGCCAGCGCGGACAGGGAGGCTTTCTTT.

The chain has TRBV19 and TRBJ2-3, with D uncertain. V was shortened by 1 base and J by 3 bases, with 8 bases between the two germline ends. This CDR3 has 14 residues. Germline assignment: CDR1 LNHDA and CDR2 SQIVND (reference sequence). The CDR3 DNA is TGTGCCAGTAGTATAGGGGCCGAAACAGATACGCAGTATTTT. This sequence encodes CASSIGAETDTQYF.

Comment on this clone: At one end, the junction sequence differs from germline, possibly due to a read error. The genes are TRBV7-7 and TRBJ2-1; D is unclear. Germline CDR1 reads SSHAT; CDR2 reads FNYEAQ (reference sequence). The CDR3 spans 15 residues. In DNA form, the CDR3 reads TGTGCTAGCAGCCCGGTCTTGAATTCCTACAATGAGCAGTTCTTC. Its protein is CASSPVLNSYNEQFF.

The chain is built from TRBV7-9 and TRBJ1-1; D is possibly TRBD1 (5 bases). The ends were cut back, 1 base at V and 5 bases at J, with 11 bases in the middle. Germline V gene sequence: CDR1 SEHNR, CDR2 FQNEAQ (reference sequence). The CDR3 length is 14 residues. The CDR3 reads CASSLVPRGTEAFF. CDR3 bases: TGTGCCAGCAGCTTAGTCCCCCGGGGGACTGAAGCTTTCTTT.

The V and J genes are TRBV11-1 and TRBJ1-1; TRBD1 might be the D (5 bases). With 5 bases removed from V and 1 base from J, the gap between germline ends came to 8 bases. Germline CDR1 reads SGHAT; CDR2 reads FQDESV (reference sequence). The CDR3 is 13 amino acids. CDR3 sequence: CASSRDRNTEAFF. In nucleotides, the CDR3 is TGTGCCAGCAGCCGAGACAGGAACACTGAAGCTTTCTTT.